Listed here are 10 T cell receptor beta chains from one sample, sequenced in a study of blood T cells in healthy people across ages. Together with a sample-barcoded 5' primer, a J-beta primer mix was included in a second PCR lasting about 7 to 11 cycles. TCRdb re-derived calls from the 5' RACE reads in MiXCR, one entry per CDR3 protein. This sample yields around 780,000 distinct CDR3 sequences, of which 25% to 30% are seen a single time; 3% belongs to the top ten. These same records also appear under a second study, on T cells of mothers and their children.

The sequenced material came from blood. The receptors were sampled from a boy under 18 in good health.

This clonotype was picked up a small number of times. This chain joins TRBV5-6 and TRBJ2-5, with D perhaps being TRBD1 or TRBD2 (5 bases each). CDR3 length: 14 residues. V was clipped by 5 bases and J by 5 bases, with 16 bases between them. Germline lookup yields CDR1 SGHDT and CDR2 YYEEEE. This CDR3 reads CASRGTGFSETQYF. CDR3 coding DNA: TGTGCCAGCAGGGGGACGGGGTTTTCGGAGACCCAGTACTTC.

This clonotype was observed a few times. The junction departs from the called germline gene at one end, perhaps through a read error. The chain combines TRBV24-1 with TRBJ1-2; TRBD1 matches at 9 bases. CDR3 length: 17 amino acids. Germline V gene sequence: CDR1 KGHDR, CDR2 SFDVKD. The DNA for the CDR3 is TGTGCCGCCAGTGATCCAGGGACAGGGTCCTCCGTCTATGGCTACACCTTC. It specifies CAASDPGTGSSVYGYTF.

This clonotype was counted between two and nine times. The V and J genes are TRBV2 and TRBJ2-2, with D possibly TRBD1 on 5 matching bases. With 2 bases removed from V and 1 base from J, the gap between germline ends came to 14 bases. CDR3 length equals 17 residues. Germline values: CDR1 SNHLY, CDR2 FYNNEI. The chain's CDR3 is CASSEYRSSLNTGELFF. CDR3 DNA sequence: TGTGCCAGCAGTGAATACAGGAGTAGCCTGAACACCGGGGAGCTGTTTTTT.

The chain recombines TRBV28 with TRBJ2-3; the D gene is possibly TRBD2 (5 bases). Looked up from germline, CDR1 is MDHEN and CDR2 is SYDVKM. The CDR3 is 14 residues long. V was pared by 11 bases and J by 1 base, with 16 bases between. CDR3 sequence (DNA): TGTGCCTGCACTGCTAGCACGGGCACAGATACGCAGTATTTT. Protein sequence: CACTASTGTDTQYF.

This clonotype was counted only a few times. The CDR3 reads CASSFRDVKNEKLFF. The CDR3 DNA reads TGTGCCAGCAGTTTCCGGGACGTAAAGAATGAAAAACTGTTTTTT. This sequence joins TRBV12-3 or TRBV12-4 and TRBJ1-4; weak D call: TRBD1 (5 bases). Trimming removed 3 bases from V and 5 bases from J, with 13 bases in between. The CDR3 runs to 15 residues.

This clonotype was seen a handful of times. The CDR3 reads CAGTSGQDYEQYF. The CDR3 nucleotides read TGTGCCGGCACCTCGGGACAGGACTACGAGCAGTACTTC. V usage is TRBV28 and J usage is TRBJ2-7; 8 nucleotides line up with TRBD1. CDR3 size: 13 residues. J was trimmed by 3 bases and V by 11 bases; bases with no gene match: 9. Germline V gives CDR1 MDHEN, CDR2 SYDVKM.

The V and J genes are TRBV29-1 and TRBJ2-5; D possibly corresponds to TRBD2 (5 bases). The V end was cut by 4 bases, the J end by 1 base, with 13 bases between. The CDR3 has 14 amino acids. In germline, CDR1 is SQVTM, CDR2 ANQGSEA. This CDR3 reads CSVAASWSQETQYF. In DNA form, the CDR3 reads TGCAGCGTTGCGGCTAGCTGGTCCCAAGAGACCCAGTACTTC.

The V call is TRBV20-1, the J call TRBJ1-1, with TRBD1 matching 8 bases. CDR1 and CDR2 (germline): DFQATT, SNEGSKA (reference sequence). This CDR3 contains 12 residues. The V segment lost 3 bases and the J segment 6 bases; nucleotides outside the gene matches: 3. Here the CDR3 DNA reads TGCAGTGCTAGCCAGGGGGCTGCTGAAGCTTTCTTT. It encodes CSASQGAAEAFF.

The CDR3 DNA is TGTGCCAGCAGCAAGGACGCCTGGGATGGCTACACCTTC. Residues: CASSKDAWDGYTF. The chain joins TRBV12-3 or TRBV12-4 to TRBJ1-2, with D uncertain. V lost 6 bases, J lost 6 bases, and 14 bases lay in between. The CDR3 is 13 residues long.

The rearrangement joins TRBV7-2 to TRBJ2-6; unclear D gene. The germline V gene has CDR1 SGHTA and CDR2 FQGNSA. Trimming left V 1 base short and J 4 bases short, with 11 bases between. CDR3 size: 16 residues. CDR3 region: CASSLVSMTGANVLTF. The CDR3 bases are TGTGCCAGCAGCTTAGTATCCATGACGGGGGCCAACGTCCTGACTTTC. Variable domain in full (rest from reference TRBV7-2 and TRBJ2-6): GAGVSQSPSNKVTEKGKDVELRCDPISGHTALYWYRQSLGQGLEFLIYFQGNSAPDKSGLPSDRFSAERTGGSVSTLTIQRTQQEDSAVYLCASSLVSMTGANVLTFGAGSRLTVL.